This entry features one T cell receptor (beta chain) sequence. This clonotype has ten or more counts. Which antigen it targets is not known. Per-base qualities were not stored, and no clone one base away is much larger. Found in a library prepared for alpha chains, this beta chain is an off-target read, and its abundance has little meaning. Preparation of the library involved 5' RACE. TCRdb shows the sequencer as NextSeq 500. The TCR library protocol attached a unique molecular identifier to each TCR cDNA molecule to allow correction of PCR and sequencing errors. The original pipeline was this. TCR identification, UMI-based error correction and CDR3 extraction were performed with Decombinator tools. Expanded TCRs were defined as those above a frequency of 2 per 1,000, corresponding to the top 1% of the tumor frequency distribution. Each repertoire was subsampled 100 times to 5,000 TCRs, after which Renyi diversity was computed with the R vegan package. CDR3 similarity networks were built from amino acid triplet string-kernel similarity, connecting CDR3s with pairwise similarity above 0.82. Using fastp trimming at Q25 and MiXCR clonotype assembly, TCRdb reanalyzed the public sequencing data and kept in-frame beta chains. Each record represents a unique CDR3 protein, reported with the most common genes and DNA among its rows. What appears here as the V and J calls and clone size reflects TCRdb's work, not the paper's. Present in this sample are approximately 7,800 distinct CDR3 sequences, about 9.1% of which were seen just once. More than 40% of the sample goes to the ten largest clones.

The source of the sample is a study of spatial heterogeneity in lung cancer (dated by TCRdb to the late 2010s). Concerning the study at large: Beta-chain transcripts were consistently detected in greater numbers than alpha-chain transcripts, which likely reflected higher beta-chain transcript abundance. In the raw uncorrected reads, each unique combination of TCR and UMI appeared more than ten times on average. In non-small cell lung cancer, the study made a quantitative comparison of TCR alpha and beta repertoires among multiple tumor regions, matched nontumor lung and blood. Nonsynonymous mutation counts, determined by whole-exome sequencing of tumor tissue, were related to features of the TCR repertoire. Both alpha and beta chains were TCR-sequenced in samples taken at surgery, namely 220 tumor regions, around 61 matched nontumor lung samples and around 53 PBMC samples. On the study overall, not on this receptor specifically: Confirming at a functional level the hypothesis that regional TCRs recognize regional mutations was considered to require additional single-cell paired TCR alpha and beta sequencing. Ubiquitous expanded tumor TCRs were found in blood more often at tumor resection than at routine follow-up.

From the germline V gene (reference sequence), CDR1 is LNHDA and CDR2 is SQIVND. V was cut back by 6 bases and J by 5 bases, leaving a gap of 13 bases between them. Including the terminal cysteine and phenylalanine, the CDR3 comprises 13 residues. Only CDR3 DNA remains: 39 bases, in frame from the first base. Read against the paper, the sample's time point label means: sample taken at primary tumor resection. For TCR sequencing, whole RNA was extracted from tumor and nontumor lung tissue, or from cryopreserved PBMC samples, and no cell sorting was done. The donors were some 72 patients from the lung TRACERx cohort who had early-stage, untreated non-small cell lung cancer. Only patients with enough RNA available from two or more tumor regions were chosen for TCR sequencing.

The TCR sequence derives from a male donor with early-stage non-small cell lung cancer. The material sequenced was PBMCs, taken at surgery. The chain is made from TRBV19 and TRBJ1-2; 6 matching bases give a weak D call of TRBD1. In nucleotides, the sequence is TGTGCCAGTAGAAGAGTAGGACAGTATGGCTACACCTTC. This codes for CASRRVGQYGYTF.